Listed below are T cell receptor beta chains from one sample, sequenced in a study of T cell changes during pregnancy in multiple sclerosis. Libraries were prepared by immunoSEQ multiplex PCR; TCRdb keeps only in-frame clonotypes and omits some of them. Counted here are approximately 92,000 clones, around 92% occurring once; the ten biggest clones make up 2.6%. The sequences come from peripheral blood, collected in the first trimester of pregnancy. The source of these receptors is a female donor with multiple sclerosis, enrolled in a pregnancy study. The CDR3 runs from the conserved cysteine through the conserved F or W. A D gene is named only where the DNA matches it firmly. Clone size is stated in some rows and not others, as once, few, many or a class when expanded.

v_call	j_call	clone_size	d_call	cdr3_nt	cdr3_aa
TRBV19	TRBJ2-4	-	TRBD1	TGTGCCAGTATGGGGACAGGGATCCGGGCCATTCAGTACTTC	CASMGTGIRAIQYF
TRBV19	TRBJ2-7	-	-	TGTGCCAGTAGTATCGGGGGTAGGGACGAGCAGTACTTC	CASSIGGRDEQYF
TRBV5-1	TRBJ2-5	-	TRBD2	TGCGCCAGCAGCTTGAGGAGGACTAGTCTACAAGAGACCCAGTACTTC	CASSLRRTSLQETQYF
TRBV7-9	TRBJ2-7	-	TRBD2	TGTGCCAGCAGCCGACAATTTGCGGGGACTAGCCAAAACTCCTACGAGCAGTACTTC	CASSRQFAGTSQNSYEQYF
TRBV27	TRBJ2-5	-	TRBD2	TGTGCCAGCAGGGGGGGGGAGACCCAGTACTTC	CASRGGETQYF
TRBV27	TRBJ1-2	-	TRBD1	TGTGCCAGCAGCGTCCCTATCCCGCAGGGGGCGGATGGCTACACCTTC	CASSVPIPQGADGYTF
TRBV2	TRBJ2-4	-	TRBD2	TGTGCCAGCAGTACTAGCGGGAGTGACAAAAACATTCAGTACTTC	CASSTSGSDKNIQYF
TRBV5-1	TRBJ2-3	-	-	TGCGCCAGCAGCCAGAACACAGATACGCAGTATTTT	CASSQNTDTQYF
TRBV13	TRBJ1-2	once	-	TGTGCCAGCAGCTCAAACGGACAGTCACCCATCTATGGCTACACCTTC	CASSSNGQSPIYGYTF
TRBV6-1	TRBJ2-7	once	TRBD1	TGTGCCAGCAGTGAAGTGAGGACAGGGGTCGACGAGCAGTACTTC	CASSEVRTGVDEQYF
TRBV19	TRBJ2-3	-	TRBD2	TGTGCCAGTAGTATAGGGGGGGGGACAGATACGCAGTATTTT	CASSIGGGTDTQYF
TRBV13	TRBJ2-7	-	TRBD2	TGTGCCAGCAGCGTCCGACTCCACGGGGGGGACGAGCAGTACTTC	CASSVRLHGGDEQYF
TRBV28	TRBJ2-7	-	-	TGTGCCAGCACCATGCCTTCAGTGCCCAACTACGAGCAGTACTTC	CASTMPSVPNYEQYF
TRBV5-1	TRBJ2-2	-	TRBD1	TGCGCCAGCAGCTTGATCGGGACAGGGTCGAACACCGGGGAGCTGTTTTTT	CASSLIGTGSNTGELFF
TRBV18	TRBJ1-4	-	-	TGTGCCAGCTCACAGGGACTCGGTGAAAAACTGTTTTTT	CASSQGLGEKLFF
TRBV10-3	TRBJ2-5	-	-	TGTGCCATCAGTGCCTCCGGGACAAAAGAGACCCAGTACTTC	CAISASGTKETQYF
TRBV9	TRBJ2-7	-	-	TGTGCCAGCAGCGTGGGGCTAGAGCTCTACGAGCAGTACTTC	CASSVGLELYEQYF
TRBV5-1	TRBJ2-7	-	TRBD2	TGCGCCAGCAGTTCGGGACTAGCGGGCTCCTACGAGCAGTACTTC	CASSSGLAGSYEQYF
TRBV27	TRBJ2-7	-	TRBD2	TGTGCCAGCAGTTTTACTAGCGGGATCTACGAGCAGTACTTC	CASSFTSGIYEQYF
TRBV28	TRBJ1-3	-	-	TGTGCCAGCAGTTTACCCGGACATCTCTCTGGAAACACCATATATTTT	CASSLPGHLSGNTIYF
TRBV5-1	TRBJ2-5	-	TRBD1	TGCGCCAGCAGCAGGGACAGGGGGCAGGAGACCCAGTACTTC	CASSRDRGQETQYF
TRBV6-1	TRBJ1-6	-	TRBD1	TGTGCCAGTTCAGGGGGCACAAATAATTCACCCCTCCACTTT	CASSGGTNNSPLHF
TRBV28	TRBJ2-7	-	-	TGTGCCAGCAGTGTAGGAGCCTACGAGCAGTACTTC	CASSVGAYEQYF
TRBV18	TRBJ2-5	-	-	TGTGCCAGCTCACCACCCCAGCGGGAGACCCAGTACTTC	CASSPPQRETQYF
TRBV6-1	TRBJ2-3	-	TRBD2	TGTGCCAGCAGTGAATTCCGGACTAGCGGGCTTACAGATACGCAGTATTTT	CASSEFRTSGLTDTQYF
TRBV19	TRBJ2-2	-	TRBD2	TGTGCCAGTAGTACTTCGACTAGCGGGAACACCGGGGAGCTGTTTTTT	CASSTSTSGNTGELFF
TRBV10-2	TRBJ2-1	-	TRBD1	TGCGCCAGCAGTGAGGGGGACAGCTACAATGAGCAGTTCTTC	CASSEGDSYNEQFF
TRBV5-4	TRBJ2-7	once	TRBD1	TGTGCAGGTGAGATCAGGGGGCGCGGTTACGAGCAGTACTTC	CAGEIRGRGYEQYF
TRBV6-5	TRBJ2-7	-	-	TGTGCCAGCAGTTACGGAGGGGGCCTGCGCTCCGAGCAGTACTTC	CASSYGGGLRSEQYF
TRBV30	TRBJ2-6	-	TRBD1	TGTGCCCGCGGACAGGGGGACCACTCTGGGGCCAACGTCCTGACTTTC	CARGQGDHSGANVLTF
TRBV28	TRBJ1-3	-	-	TGTGCCAGCAGTGTCGGACTGGGGAACTCTTTTCTTCGATCGAACAACACCATATATTTT	CASSVGLGNSFLRSNNTIYF
TRBV5-4	TRBJ1-5	-	TRBD1	TGTGCCAGCAGCTTGCAGGGGGCTGGACAGCCCCAGCATTTT	CASSLQGAGQPQHF
TRBV7-6	TRBJ2-1	once	-	TGTGCCAGCAGCTCTCGAATCCGGGAACAAGGCAATGAGCAGTTCTTC	CASSSRIREQGNEQFF
TRBV7-6	TRBJ2-5	-	-	TGTGCCAGCAGCTCAGGGGCGTTCAGGGGCCAGTACTTC	CASSSGAFRGQYF
TRBV28	TRBJ2-7	-	TRBD1	TGTGCCAGCAGCCCCAGGACAGGCGTCTACGAGCAGTACTTC	CASSPRTGVYEQYF
TRBV27	TRBJ2-7	-	-	TGTGCCAGCAGTTTAATTGGAGGGAGGCTTCACGAGCAGTACTTC	CASSLIGGRLHEQYF
TRBV10-3	TRBJ2-1	-	TRBD1	TGTGCCATCAGCCGTGGACAGGGATCCAATGAGCAGTTCTTC	CAISRGQGSNEQFF
TRBV6-5	TRBJ2-3	-	TRBD2	TGTGCCAGCCGGCCCCCGGGACTAGCCACAGATACGCAGTATTTT	CASRPPGLATDTQYF
TRBV29-1	TRBJ2-1	-	-	TGCAGCGTGGACAGACCGGGGCCCACCAACAATGAGCAGTTCTTC	CSVDRPGPTNNEQFF
TRBV6-1	TRBJ1-3	-	-	TGTGCCAGCAGTGTGACCGTCGGGTTCGGAAACACCATATATTTT	CASSVTVGFGNTIYF
TRBV5-4	TRBJ2-1	-	-	TGTGCCAGCAGCCTTTCCATGGGGCATGAGCAGTTCTTC	CASSLSMGHEQFF